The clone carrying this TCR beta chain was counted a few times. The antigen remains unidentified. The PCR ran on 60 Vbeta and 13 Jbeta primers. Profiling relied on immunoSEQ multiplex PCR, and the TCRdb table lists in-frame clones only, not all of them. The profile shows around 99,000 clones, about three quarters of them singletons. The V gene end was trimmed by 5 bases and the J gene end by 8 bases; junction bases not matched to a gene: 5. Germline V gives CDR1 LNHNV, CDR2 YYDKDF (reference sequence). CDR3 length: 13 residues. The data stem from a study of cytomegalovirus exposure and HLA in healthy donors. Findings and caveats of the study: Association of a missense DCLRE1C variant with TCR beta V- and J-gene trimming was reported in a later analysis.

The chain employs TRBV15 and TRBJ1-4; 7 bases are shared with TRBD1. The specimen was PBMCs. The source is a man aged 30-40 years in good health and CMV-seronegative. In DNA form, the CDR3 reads TGTGCCACCAGCCTTGACAGGGAAGAAAAACTGTTTTTT. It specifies CATSLDREEKLFF.